Listed here is a single T cell receptor (beta chain). This sample is part of a study of control samples from healthy donors and cancer patients. Produced via immunoSEQ multiplex PCR; TCRdb's table is partial and in-frame only. The repertoire holds tens of thousands of clones, 91% seen once, with less than 15% in the top ten. The CDR3 has 14 residues. Trimming stripped 3 bases from V and 1 base from J, with 7 bases between. Germline V CDR1 and CDR2: MNHEY, SVGEGT. The chain combines TRBV6-2 or TRBV6-3 with TRBJ1-3; D remains unclear. The TCR comes from a man aged 50 to 59 with lung cancer. The sequenced sample consisted of PBMCs. The CDR3 nucleotides read TGTGCCAGCAGTTATGGTCAGTCTGGAAACACCATATATTTT. It encodes CASSYGQSGNTIYF.